This T cell receptor beta chain was captured in a study of T cells expressing NK-cell markers. Across the whole study: CD3+CD56+NKG2C+, CD3+CD56+NKG2C- and CD3+CD56-NKG2C+ T cells, once sorted, supplied the TCR beta repertoires. One of eight sequenced donors was HCMV-seronegative; the other seven were seropositive.

Overall study findings and caveats: In roughly six donors, dominant CD3+CD56+NKG2C+ clonotypes ranked among the top 10 CD8+ clonotypes.

With UMIs, 5'RACE template switching was used to make TCR beta cDNA. TCRdb re-called the 5' RACE reads, yielding one record per CDR3 amino acid sequence without DNA. This sample's table has about 260,000 distinct CDR3 sequences. On this clonotype itself: Its antigen is still unknown.

Sample: blood T cells: a sorted CD56 or NKG2C T cell subset, CD4+ or CD8+ T cells, or bulk PBMC T cells (not recorded which). The receptor's source is a woman aged 18 to 75 in good health.

The CDR3: CASSLVSSTDTQYF. The chain joins TRBV12-3 or TRBV12-4 to TRBJ2-3. The length of the CDR3 is 14 residues.